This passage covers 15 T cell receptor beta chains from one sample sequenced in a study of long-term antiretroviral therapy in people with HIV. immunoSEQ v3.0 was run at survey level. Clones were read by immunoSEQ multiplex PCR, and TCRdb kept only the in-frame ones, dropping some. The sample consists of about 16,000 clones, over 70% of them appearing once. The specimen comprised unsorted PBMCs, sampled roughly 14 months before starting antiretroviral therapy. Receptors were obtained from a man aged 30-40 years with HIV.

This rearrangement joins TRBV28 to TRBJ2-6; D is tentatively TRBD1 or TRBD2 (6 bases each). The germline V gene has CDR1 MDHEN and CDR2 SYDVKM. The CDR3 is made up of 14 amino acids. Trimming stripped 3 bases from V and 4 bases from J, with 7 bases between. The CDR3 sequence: CASSLGGGANVLTF. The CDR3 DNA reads TGTGCCAGCAGTTTGGGGGGCGGGGCCAACGTCCTGACTTTC.

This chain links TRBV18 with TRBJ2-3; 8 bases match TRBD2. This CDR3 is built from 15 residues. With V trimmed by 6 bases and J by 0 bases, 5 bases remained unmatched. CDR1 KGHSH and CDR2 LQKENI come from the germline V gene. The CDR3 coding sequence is TGTGCCAGCTCGCCCACTAGCGGTAGCACAGATACGCAGTATTTT. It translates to CASSPTSGSTDTQYF.

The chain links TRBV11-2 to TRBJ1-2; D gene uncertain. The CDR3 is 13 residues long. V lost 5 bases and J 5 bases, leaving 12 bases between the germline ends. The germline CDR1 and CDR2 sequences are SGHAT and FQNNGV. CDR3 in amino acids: CASSPPADYGYTF. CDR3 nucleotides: TGTGCCAGCAGCCCGCCTGCGGATTATGGCTACACCTTC.

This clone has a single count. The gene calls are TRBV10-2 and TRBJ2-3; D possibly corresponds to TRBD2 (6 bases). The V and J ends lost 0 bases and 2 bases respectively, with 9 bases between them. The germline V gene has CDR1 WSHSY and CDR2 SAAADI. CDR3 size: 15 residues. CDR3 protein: CASSESSGNTDTQYF. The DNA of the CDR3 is TGCGCCAGCAGTGAGTCTAGCGGAAACACAGATACGCAGTATTTT.

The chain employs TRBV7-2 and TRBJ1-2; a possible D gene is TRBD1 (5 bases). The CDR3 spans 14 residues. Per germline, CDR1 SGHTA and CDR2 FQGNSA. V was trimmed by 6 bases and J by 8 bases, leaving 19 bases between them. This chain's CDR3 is CASSYPQVWGGYTF. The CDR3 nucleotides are TGTGCCAGCAGTTACCCACAGGTCTGGGGGGGCTACACCTTC.

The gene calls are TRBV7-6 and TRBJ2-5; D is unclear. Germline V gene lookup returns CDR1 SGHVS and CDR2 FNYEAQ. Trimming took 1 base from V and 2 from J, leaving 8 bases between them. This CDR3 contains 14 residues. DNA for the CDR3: TGTGCCAGCAGCTTAGGCAGGCAGCAAGAGACCCAGTACTTC. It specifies CASSLGRQQETQYF.

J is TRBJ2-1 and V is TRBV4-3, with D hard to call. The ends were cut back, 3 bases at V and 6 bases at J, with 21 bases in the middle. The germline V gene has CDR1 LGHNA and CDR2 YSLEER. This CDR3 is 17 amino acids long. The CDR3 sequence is CASSQATRVQSGNEQFF. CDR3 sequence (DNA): TGCGCCAGCAGCCAGGCGACACGGGTCCAATCGGGCAATGAGCAGTTCTTC.

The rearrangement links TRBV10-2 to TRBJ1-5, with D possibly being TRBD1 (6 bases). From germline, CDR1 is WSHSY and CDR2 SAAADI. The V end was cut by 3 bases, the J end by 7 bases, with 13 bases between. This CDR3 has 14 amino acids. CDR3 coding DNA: TGCGCCAGCAGTGAAGGCAGGGGCTTCCAGCCCCAGCATTTT. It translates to CASSEGRGFQPQHF.

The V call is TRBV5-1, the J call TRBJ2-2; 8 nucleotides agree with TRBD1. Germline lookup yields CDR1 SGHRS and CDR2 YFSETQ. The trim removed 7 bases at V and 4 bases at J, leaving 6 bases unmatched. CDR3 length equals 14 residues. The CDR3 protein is CASGKTGATGELFF. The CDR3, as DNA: TGCGCCAGCGGAAAGACAGGGGCCACCGGGGAGCTGTTTTTT.

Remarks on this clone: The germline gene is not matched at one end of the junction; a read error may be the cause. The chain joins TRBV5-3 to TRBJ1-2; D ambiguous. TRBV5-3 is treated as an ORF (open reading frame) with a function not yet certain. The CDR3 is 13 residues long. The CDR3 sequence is CASSLSRDYGYTF. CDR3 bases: TGTGCCAGCAGCTTATCGCGGGACTATGGCTACACCTTC.

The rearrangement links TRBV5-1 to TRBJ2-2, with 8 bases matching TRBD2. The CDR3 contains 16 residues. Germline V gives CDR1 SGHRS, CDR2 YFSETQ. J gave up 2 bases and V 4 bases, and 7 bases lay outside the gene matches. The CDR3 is CASSREGSFNTGELFF. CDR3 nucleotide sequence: TGCGCCAGCAGCCGGGAGGGTTCCTTTAACACCGGGGAGCTGTTTTTT.

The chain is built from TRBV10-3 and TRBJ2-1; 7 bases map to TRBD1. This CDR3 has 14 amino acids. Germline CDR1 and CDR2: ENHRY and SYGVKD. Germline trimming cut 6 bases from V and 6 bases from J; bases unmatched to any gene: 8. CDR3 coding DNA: TGTGCCATCAGAGCCACGGGACAGCCCAATGAGCAGTTCTTC. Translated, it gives CAIRATGQPNEQFF.

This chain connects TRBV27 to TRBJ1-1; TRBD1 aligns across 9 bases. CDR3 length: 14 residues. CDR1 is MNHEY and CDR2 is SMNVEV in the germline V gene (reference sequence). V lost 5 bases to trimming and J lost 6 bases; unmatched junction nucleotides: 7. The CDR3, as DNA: TGTGCCAGCAGTCGGGACAGGGTAAATCCTGAAGCTTTCTTT. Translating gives CASSRDRVNPEAFF.

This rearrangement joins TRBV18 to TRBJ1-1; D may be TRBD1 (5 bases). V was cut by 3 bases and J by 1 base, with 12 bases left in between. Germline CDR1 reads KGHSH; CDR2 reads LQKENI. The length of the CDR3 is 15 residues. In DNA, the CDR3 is TGTGCCAGCTCACCCCCGGGACCGCGGAACACTGAAGCTTTCTTT. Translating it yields CASSPPGPRNTEAFF. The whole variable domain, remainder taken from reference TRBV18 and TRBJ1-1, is NAGVMQNPRHLVRRRGQEARLRCSPMKGHSHVYWYRQLPEEGLKFMVYLQKENIIDESGMPKERFSAEFPKEGPSILRIQQVVRGDSAAYFCASSPPGPRNTEAFFGQGTRLTVV.

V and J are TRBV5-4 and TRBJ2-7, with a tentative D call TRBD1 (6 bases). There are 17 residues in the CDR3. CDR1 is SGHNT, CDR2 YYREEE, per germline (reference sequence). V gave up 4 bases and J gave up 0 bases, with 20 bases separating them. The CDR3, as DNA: TGTGCCAGCAGCCATTACAACAGGGCTTCAAGCTCCTACGAGCAGTACTTC. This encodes CASSHYNRASSSYEQYF.